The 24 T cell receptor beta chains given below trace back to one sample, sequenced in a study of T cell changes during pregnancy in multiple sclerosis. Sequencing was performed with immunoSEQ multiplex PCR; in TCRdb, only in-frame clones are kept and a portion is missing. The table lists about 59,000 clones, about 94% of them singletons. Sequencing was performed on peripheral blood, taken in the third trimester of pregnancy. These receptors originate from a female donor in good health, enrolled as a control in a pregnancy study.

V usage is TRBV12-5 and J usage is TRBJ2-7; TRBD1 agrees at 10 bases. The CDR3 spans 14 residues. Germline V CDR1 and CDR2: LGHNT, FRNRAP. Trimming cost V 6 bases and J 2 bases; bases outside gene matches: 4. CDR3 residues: CASGPDRGPYEQYF. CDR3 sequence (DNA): TGTGCTAGTGGCCCAGACAGGGGGCCCTACGAGCAGTACTTC.

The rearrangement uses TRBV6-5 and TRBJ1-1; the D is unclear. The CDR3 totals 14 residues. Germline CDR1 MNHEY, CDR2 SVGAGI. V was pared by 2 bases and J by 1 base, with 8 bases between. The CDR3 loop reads CASSYQLENTEAFF. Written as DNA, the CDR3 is TGTGCCAGCAGTTACCAACTAGAGAACACTGAAGCTTTCTTT.

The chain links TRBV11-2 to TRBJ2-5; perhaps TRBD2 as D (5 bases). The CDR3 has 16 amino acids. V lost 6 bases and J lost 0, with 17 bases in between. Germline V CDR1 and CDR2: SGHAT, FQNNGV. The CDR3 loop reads CASRGPAVPYQETQYF. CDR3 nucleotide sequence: TGTGCCAGCAGAGGTCCAGCGGTGCCGTACCAAGAGACCCAGTACTTC.

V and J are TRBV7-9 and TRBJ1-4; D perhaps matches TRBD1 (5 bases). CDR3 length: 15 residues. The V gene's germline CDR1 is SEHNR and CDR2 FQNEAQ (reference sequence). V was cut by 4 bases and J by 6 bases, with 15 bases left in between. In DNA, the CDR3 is TGTGCCAGCAGCTCTGCAGGGTGGAGGGATGAAAAACTGTTTTTT. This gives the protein CASSSAGWRDEKLFF.

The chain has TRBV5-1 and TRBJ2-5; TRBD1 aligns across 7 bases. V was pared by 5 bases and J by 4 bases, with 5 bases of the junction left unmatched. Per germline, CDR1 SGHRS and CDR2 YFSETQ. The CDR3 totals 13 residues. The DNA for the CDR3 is TGCGCCAGCAGAGGGGGCGCGGGAGAGACCCAGTACTTC. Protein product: CASRGGAGETQYF.

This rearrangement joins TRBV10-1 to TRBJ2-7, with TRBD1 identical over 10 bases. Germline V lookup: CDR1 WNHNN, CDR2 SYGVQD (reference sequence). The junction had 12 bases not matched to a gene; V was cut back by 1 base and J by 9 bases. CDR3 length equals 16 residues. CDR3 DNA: TGCGCCAGCAGTGAGTTGGGACAGGGGCGCGACCCGGGGCAGTACTTC. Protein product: CASSELGQGRDPGQYF.

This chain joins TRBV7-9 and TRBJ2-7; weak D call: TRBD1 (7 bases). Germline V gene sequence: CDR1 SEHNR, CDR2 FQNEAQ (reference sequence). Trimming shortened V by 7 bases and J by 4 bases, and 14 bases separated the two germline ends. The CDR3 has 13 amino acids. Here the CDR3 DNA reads TGTGCCAGCAAGGGAGCAGGGGGGTACGAGCAGTACTTC. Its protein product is CASKGAGGYEQYF. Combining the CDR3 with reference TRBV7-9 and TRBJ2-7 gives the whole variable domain DTGVSQNPRHKITKRGQNVTFRCDPISEHNRLYWYRQTLGQGPEFLTYFQNEAQLEKSRLLSDRFSAERPKGSFSTLEIQRTEQGDSAMYLCASKGAGGYEQYFGPGTRLTVT.

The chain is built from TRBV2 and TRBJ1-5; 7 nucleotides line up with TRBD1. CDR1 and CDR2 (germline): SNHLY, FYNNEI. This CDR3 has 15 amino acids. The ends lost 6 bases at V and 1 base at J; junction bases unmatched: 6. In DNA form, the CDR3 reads TGTGCCAGCAGCCTGTACAGGGGCAGCAATCAGCCCCAGCATTTT. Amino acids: CASSLYRGSNQPQHF. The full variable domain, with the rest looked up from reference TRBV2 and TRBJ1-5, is EPEVTQTPSHQVTQMGQEVILRCVPISNHLYFYWYRQILGQKVEFLVSFYNNEISEKSEIFDDQFSVERPDGSNFTLKIRSTKLEDSAMYFCASSLYRGSNQPQHFGDGTRLSIL.

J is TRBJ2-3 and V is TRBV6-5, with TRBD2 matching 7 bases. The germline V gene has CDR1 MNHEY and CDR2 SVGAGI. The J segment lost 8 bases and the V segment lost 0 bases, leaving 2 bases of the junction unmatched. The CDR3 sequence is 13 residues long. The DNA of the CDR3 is TGTGCCAGCAGTTACTCGGGAGGGCTTACGCAGTATTTT. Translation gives CASSYSGGLTQYF.

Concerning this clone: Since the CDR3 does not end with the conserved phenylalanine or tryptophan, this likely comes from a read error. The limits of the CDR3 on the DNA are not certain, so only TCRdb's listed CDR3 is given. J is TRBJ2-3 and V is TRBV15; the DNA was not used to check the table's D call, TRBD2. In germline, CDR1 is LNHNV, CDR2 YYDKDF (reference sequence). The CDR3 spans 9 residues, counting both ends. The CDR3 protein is CATSRDRGV.

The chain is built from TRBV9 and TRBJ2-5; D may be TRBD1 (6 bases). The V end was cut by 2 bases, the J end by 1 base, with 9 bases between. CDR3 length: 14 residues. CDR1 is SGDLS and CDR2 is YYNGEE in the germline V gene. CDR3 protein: CASSVDSLQETQYF. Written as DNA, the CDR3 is TGTGCCAGCAGCGTGGACAGTCTCCAAGAGACCCAGTACTTC.

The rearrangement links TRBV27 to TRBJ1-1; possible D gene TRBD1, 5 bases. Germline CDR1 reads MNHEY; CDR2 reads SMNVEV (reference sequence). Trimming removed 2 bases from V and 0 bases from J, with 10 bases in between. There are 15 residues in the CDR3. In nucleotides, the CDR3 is TGTGCCAGCAGTTTAGGGGGGACGGTGAACACTGAAGCTTTCTTT. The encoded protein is CASSLGGTVNTEAFF.

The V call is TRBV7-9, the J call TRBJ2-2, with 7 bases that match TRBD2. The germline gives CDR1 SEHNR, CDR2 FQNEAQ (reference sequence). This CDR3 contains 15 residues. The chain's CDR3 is CGTPGGSSFDGELFF. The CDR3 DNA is TGTGGCACACCGGGGGGTTCTAGCTTCGACGGGGAGCTGTTTTTT.

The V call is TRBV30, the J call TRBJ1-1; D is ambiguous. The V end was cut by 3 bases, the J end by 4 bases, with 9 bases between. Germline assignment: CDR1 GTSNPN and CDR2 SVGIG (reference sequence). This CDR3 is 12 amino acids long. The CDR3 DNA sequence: TGTGCCTGGAGCCGCCAGTTCACTGAAGCTTTCTTT. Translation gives CAWSRQFTEAFF.

CDR3 residues: CASSLAARGESPLHF. CDR3 bases: TGTGCCAGCAGCTTAGCAGCTCGTGGAGAGTCACCCCTCCACTTT. The chain joins TRBV7-8 to TRBJ1-6; D remains ambiguous. The CDR3 runs 15 residues. V gave up 0 bases and J gave up 10 bases, with 13 bases separating them. Germline assignment: CDR1 SGHVS and CDR2 FQNEAQ.

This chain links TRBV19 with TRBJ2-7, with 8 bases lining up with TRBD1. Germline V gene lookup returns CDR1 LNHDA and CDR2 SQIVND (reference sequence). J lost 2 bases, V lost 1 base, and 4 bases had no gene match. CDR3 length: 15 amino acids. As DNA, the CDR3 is TGTGCCAGTAGTATAGTGGGGACAGGAGCCTACGAGCAGTACTTC. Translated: CASSIVGTGAYEQYF.

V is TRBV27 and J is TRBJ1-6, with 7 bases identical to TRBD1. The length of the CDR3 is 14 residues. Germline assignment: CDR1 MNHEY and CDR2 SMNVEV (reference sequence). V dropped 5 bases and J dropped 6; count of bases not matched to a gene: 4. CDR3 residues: CASSPGTANSPLHF. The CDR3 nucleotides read TGTGCCAGCAGTCCCGGGACAGCTAATTCACCCCTCCACTTT.

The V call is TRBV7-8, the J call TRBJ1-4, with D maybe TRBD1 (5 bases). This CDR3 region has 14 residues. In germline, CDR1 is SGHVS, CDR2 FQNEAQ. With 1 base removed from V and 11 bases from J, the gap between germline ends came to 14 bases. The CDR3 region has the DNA TGTGCCAGCAGCTTAGTAGGGATGGGGCGGAAACTGTTTTTT. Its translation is CASSLVGMGRKLFF.

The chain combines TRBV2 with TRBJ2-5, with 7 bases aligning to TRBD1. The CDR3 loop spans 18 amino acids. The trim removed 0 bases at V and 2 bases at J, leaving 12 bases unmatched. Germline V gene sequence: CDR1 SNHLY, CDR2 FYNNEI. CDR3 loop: CASSEAGRGLRIQETQYF. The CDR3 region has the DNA TGTGCCAGCAGTGAAGCGGGCAGGGGGTTAAGGATACAAGAGACCCAGTACTTC.

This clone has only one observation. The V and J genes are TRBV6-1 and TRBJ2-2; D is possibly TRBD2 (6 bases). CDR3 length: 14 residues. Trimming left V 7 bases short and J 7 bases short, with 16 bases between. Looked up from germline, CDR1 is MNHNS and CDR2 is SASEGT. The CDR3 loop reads CASIPLGGLGELFF. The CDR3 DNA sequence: TGTGCCAGCATCCCATTGGGGGGACTCGGGGAGCTGTTTTTT.

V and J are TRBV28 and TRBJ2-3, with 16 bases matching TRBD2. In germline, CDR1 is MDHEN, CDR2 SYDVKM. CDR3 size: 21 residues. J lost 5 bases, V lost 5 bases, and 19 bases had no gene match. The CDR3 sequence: CASSEPFGGLAGGASKDTQYF. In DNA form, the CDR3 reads TGTGCCAGCAGTGAACCTTTCGGGGGACTAGCGGGAGGGGCCTCGAAAGATACGCAGTATTTT.

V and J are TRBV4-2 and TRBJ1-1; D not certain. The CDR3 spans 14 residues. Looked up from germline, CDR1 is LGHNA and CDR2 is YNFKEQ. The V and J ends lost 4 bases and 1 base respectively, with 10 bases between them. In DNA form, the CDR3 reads TGTGCCAGCAGCCGTTTTGAGGAGAACACTGAAGCTTTCTTT. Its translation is CASSRFEENTEAFF.

In DNA, the CDR3 is TGCGCCAGCAGTGAGTCGAGCCCTAGGAGTGAAGCTTTCTTT. Translation gives CASSESSPRSEAFF. The chain couples TRBV10-2 to TRBJ1-1; D unclear. The V and J ends lost 0 bases and 7 bases respectively, with 12 bases between them. Germline values: CDR1 WSHSY, CDR2 SAAADI. The CDR3 consists of 14 residues.

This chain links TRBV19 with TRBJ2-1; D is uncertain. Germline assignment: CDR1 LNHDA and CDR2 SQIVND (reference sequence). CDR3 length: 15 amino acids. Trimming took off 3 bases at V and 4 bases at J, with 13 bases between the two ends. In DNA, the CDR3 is TGTGCCAGTAGTATTAAGTATGACACTTACAATGAGCAGTTCTTC. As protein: CASSIKYDTYNEQFF.